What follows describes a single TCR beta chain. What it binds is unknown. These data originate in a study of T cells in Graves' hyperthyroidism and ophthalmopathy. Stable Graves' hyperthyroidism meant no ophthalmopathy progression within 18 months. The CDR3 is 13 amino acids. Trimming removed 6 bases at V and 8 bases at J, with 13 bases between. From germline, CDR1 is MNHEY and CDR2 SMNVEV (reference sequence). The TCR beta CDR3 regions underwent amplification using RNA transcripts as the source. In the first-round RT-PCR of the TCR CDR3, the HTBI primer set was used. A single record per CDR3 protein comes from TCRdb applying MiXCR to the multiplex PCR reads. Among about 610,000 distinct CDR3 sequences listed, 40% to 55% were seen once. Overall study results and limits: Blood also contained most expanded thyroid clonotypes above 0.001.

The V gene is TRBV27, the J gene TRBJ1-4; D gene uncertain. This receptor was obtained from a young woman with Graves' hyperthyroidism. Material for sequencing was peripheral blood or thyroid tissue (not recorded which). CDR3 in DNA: TGTGCCAGCAGCCGCCGGGCTGCCGAAAAACTGTTTTTT. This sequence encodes CASSRRAAEKLFF.